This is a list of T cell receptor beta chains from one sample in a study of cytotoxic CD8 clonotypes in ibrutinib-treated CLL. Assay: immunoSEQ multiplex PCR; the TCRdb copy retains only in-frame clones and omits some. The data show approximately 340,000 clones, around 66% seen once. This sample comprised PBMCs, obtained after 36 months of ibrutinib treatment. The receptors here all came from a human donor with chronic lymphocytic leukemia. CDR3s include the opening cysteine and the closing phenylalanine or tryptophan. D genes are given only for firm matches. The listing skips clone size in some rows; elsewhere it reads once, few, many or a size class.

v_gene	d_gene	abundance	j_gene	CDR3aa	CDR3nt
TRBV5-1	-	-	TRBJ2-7	CASSLEAVAYEQYF	TGCGCCAGCAGCTTGGAGGCAGTCGCCTACGAGCAGTACTTC
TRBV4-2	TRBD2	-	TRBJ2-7	CASSQSSGGELPYEQYF	TGTGCCAGCAGCCAATCTAGCGGGGGGGAGTTACCCTACGAGCAGTACTTC
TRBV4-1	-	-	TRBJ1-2	CASSPPGTAYGYTF	TGCGCCAGCAGCCCACCCGGGACTGCTTATGGCTACACCTTC
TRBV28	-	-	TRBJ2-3	CASRSRTDTQYF	TGTGCCAGCAGGTCGAGGACAGATACGCAGTATTTT
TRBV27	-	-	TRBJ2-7	CASSLRGTQAYEQYF	TGTGCCAGCAGTTTAAGAGGGACACAAGCCTACGAGCAGTACTTC
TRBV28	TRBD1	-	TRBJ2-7	CASSLTGSYEQYF	TGTGCCAGCAGTCTGACAGGGTCCTACGAGCAGTACTTC
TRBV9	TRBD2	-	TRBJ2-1	CASSVVMGLAGGPRSYNEQFF	TGTGCCAGCAGCGTAGTAATGGGACTAGCGGGAGGGCCAAGGTCCTACAATGAGCAGTTCTTC
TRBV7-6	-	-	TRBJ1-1	CASSLGFETEAFF	TGTGCCAGCAGCTTAGGGTTTGAGACTGAAGCTTTCTTT
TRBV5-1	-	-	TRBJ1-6	CASSLGGVGHSPLHF	TGCGCCAGCAGCTTGGGAGGGGTCGGTCATTCACCCCTCCACTTT
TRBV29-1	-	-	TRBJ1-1	CSVYSTKLATEAFF	TGCAGCGTATACTCTACAAAATTGGCCACTGAAGCTTTCTTT
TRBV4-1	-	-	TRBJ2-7	CASSQGPVGGYEQYF	TGCGCCAGCAGCCAAGGGCCCGTGGGGGGCTACGAGCAGTACTTC
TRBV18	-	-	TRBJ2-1	CASSPDTSSYNEQFF	TGTGCCAGCTCACCGGACACGAGCTCCTACAATGAGCAGTTCTTC
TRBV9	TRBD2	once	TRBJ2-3	CASSAQGPAGVAQYF	TGTGCCAGCAGCGCCCAGGGTCCTGCGGGGGTTGCGCAGTATTTT
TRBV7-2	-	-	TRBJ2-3	CASRPASSTDTQYF	TGTGCCAGCCGTCCGGCCTCTAGCACAGATACGCAGTATTTT
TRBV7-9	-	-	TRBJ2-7	CASTLLDEQYF	TGTGCCAGCACCTTGCTCGACGAGCAGTACTTC
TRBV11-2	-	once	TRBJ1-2	CASGAYFGGYTF	TGTGCCAGCGGCGCCTATTTCGGTGGCTACACCTTC
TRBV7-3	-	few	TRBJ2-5	CASSYGGPSETQYF	TGTGCCAGCAGCTACGGAGGGCCGTCGGAGACCCAGTACTTC
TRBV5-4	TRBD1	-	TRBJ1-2	CASSLGGGNYGYTF	TGTGCCAGCAGCTTGGGAGGGGGCAACTATGGCTACACCTTC
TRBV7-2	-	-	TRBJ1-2	CASSPRQIYTF	TGTGCCAGCAGCCCCCGACAGATATACACCTTC
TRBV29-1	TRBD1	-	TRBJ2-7	CSVPGQSSYEQYF	TGCAGCGTGCCGGGACAGAGCTCCTACGAGCAGTACTTC
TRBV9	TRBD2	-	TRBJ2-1	CASSVVGLAGGGIFF	TGTGCCAGCAGCGTAGTAGGACTAGCGGGGGGCGGCATTTTCTTC
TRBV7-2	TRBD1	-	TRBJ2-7	CASSLWASGTGDYEQYF	TGTGCCAGCAGCCTATGGGCCTCCGGGACAGGGGACTACGAGCAGTACTTC
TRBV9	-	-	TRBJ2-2	CASSVGTSRDTGELFF	TGTGCCAGCAGCGTAGGGACCTCCCGGGACACCGGGGAGCTGTTTTTT
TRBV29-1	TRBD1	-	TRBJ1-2	CSVDRDSRLDGYTF	TGCAGCGTTGATCGGGACAGCCGTTTAGACGGCTACACCTTC
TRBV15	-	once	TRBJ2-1	CATSRRLGGDEQFF	TGTGCCACCAGCAGGAGACTAGGTGGCGATGAGCAGTTCTTC
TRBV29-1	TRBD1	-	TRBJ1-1	CSAWTGGEGTEAFF	TGCAGCGCCTGGACAGGGGGCGAAGGCACTGAAGCTTTCTTT
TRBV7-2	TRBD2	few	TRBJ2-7	CASSSTSGTGYEQYF	TGTGCCAGCAGCTCCACTAGCGGGACGGGGTACGAGCAGTACTTC
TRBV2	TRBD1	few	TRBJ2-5	CASSRDRGPQETQYF	TGTGCCAGCAGCCGGGACAGGGGGCCCCAAGAGACCCAGTACTTC
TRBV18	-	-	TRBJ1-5	CASSPRGVVGNQPQHF	TGTGCCAGCTCACCAAGGGGGGTCGTAGGGAATCAGCCCCAGCATTTT
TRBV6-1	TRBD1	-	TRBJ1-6	CASSVRTGTEGRPLHF	TGTGCCAGCAGTGTAAGGACCGGGACAGAAGGTAGACCCCTCCACTTT
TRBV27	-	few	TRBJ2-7	CASSQGPYEQYF	TGTGCCAGCAGCCAGGGACCCTACGAGCAGTACTTC